Here is one TCR beta chain with its context. Its target antigen remains unknown. Qualities for individual bases were not recorded, and no much larger clone is one base off. The immunoSEQ assay amplified TCRB CDR3 regions from about 2 micrograms of genomic DNA, or from all available DNA when less than that amount was available. The multiplex PCR relied on 60 forward primers for TCR V beta segments and 13 reverse primers for J beta segments. To estimate reads per starting template, synthetic control templates were spiked into each sample at limiting dilution. The Illumina HiSeq System generated sequencing reads of 87 bp. Turning to the authors' computational methods: To remove PCR and sequencing errors, closely related sequences were merged with a nearest neighbor algorithm. TCR overlap was defined as the percentage of unique tumor TCR beta sequences that were also found in the peripheral blood of the same patient. This is the immuneACCESS table as TCRdb keeps it, with only in-frame sequences that have V and J called. A part of the clones is gone; compared with another copy, unresolved V genes explain less than half, and the rest is unexplained. V and J calls and clone size are given by that table; D and trimming were obtained from the DNA. Recorded for this sample are almost 90,000 clones; roughly 80% of them occurred a single time. About 6.8% of the sample lies in the top ten.

The sample's time point, from its label and the paper: after dendritic cell vaccination, including at tumor progression/relapse. Patients were selected on the basis of adequate residual fresh-frozen tumor tissue and more than two years of available survival data. Molecular status otherwise varied across the glioblastoma patients, but none of them carried an isocitrate dehydrogenase mutation. PBMC were collected before vaccination, two weeks after the third vaccination, and at tumor progression if progression occurred. The Qiagen DNeasy Blood extraction Kit was used for extraction of genomic DNA. This specimen comes from a study of glioma-infiltrating T cells after dendritic cell vaccination (dated by TCRdb to about 2016). As for the study more broadly: The cohort comprised about 15 glioblastoma patients from Phase I and II dendritic cell vaccination trials, 9 newly diagnosed and 6 with recurrent disease. Patients received autologous tumor lysate-pulsed dendritic cell vaccination between the early 2000s and the early 2010s. The vaccine consisted of monocyte-derived dendritic cells cultured approximately seven days with IL-4 and GM-CSF, then pulsed overnight with autologous tumor lysate. Patients received three intradermal dendritic cell vaccine injections at biweekly intervals in the arm below the axilla. In glioblastoma patients vaccinated with dendritic cells, deep sequencing of TCR beta CDR3 regions served to measure the amount of tumor-infiltrating lymphocytes and to compare repertoires between tumor and blood. Survival after dendritic cell vaccination was correlated with TCR sequencing metrics such as TIL content and the overlap between tumor and blood repertoires. Overall study outcomes, separate from this receptor: The TCR overlap response model with three groups was called speculative and said to need prospective validation. The cohort was small and heterogeneous, with few patients having full blood and tumor sets and even fewer initial-recurrent tumor pairs. TCR clonality showed no direct relationship with survival, which suggests that a diverse polyclonal response may be important. Higher estimated pretreatment TIL content predicted longer time to progression and overall survival after dendritic cell vaccination.

Including cysteine and phenylalanine, the CDR3 has 17 amino acids. Of the read, only the CDR3 DNA is kept; its 51 bases are in frame from base 1. For CDR1 and CDR2, the germline V gene lists SGHVS and FQNEAQ. V loses 4 bases of germline sequence and J loses 2 bases, and the interval between the two ends is 20 bases. The receptor was derived from a human donor with glioblastoma. This chain is built from TRBV7-8 and TRBJ1-2; the D gene cannot be resolved reliably. This specimen was blood, taken after dendritic cell vaccination. The sequenced DNA: TGTGCCAGCAGCTCACCTCGAGAGACTCGAGTAAACTATGGCTACACCTTC. Its translation reads: CASSSPRETRVNYGYTF.